The 21 T cell receptor beta chains reported below all come from one sample, sequenced in a study of T cell clones after liver transplantation. Repertoires were generated with immunoSEQ multiplex PCR, while TCRdb's copy carries only in-frame clones and drops some. The sample holds 55,000 to 80,000 clones, 90% seen once. The source was CD4+ T cells from blood, collected before liver transplant. These receptors were taken from a human donor who received a liver transplant.

The chain combines TRBV19 with TRBJ1-5; D perhaps matches TRBD1 (5 bases). The CDR3 spans 17 residues. From germline, CDR1 is LNHDA and CDR2 SQIVND (reference sequence). Trimming cost V 3 bases and J 1 base, with 16 bases left between them. This chain's CDR3 is CASSISPGRSSNQPQHF. As DNA, the CDR3 is TGTGCCAGTAGTATCTCACCGGGACGGTCGAGCAATCAGCCCCAGCATTTT.

This clone was counted a few times. The chain has TRBV28 and TRBJ1-1, with D hard to call. Trimming stripped 1 base from V and 0 bases from J, with 3 bases between. CDR3 length: 13 amino acids. Germline CDR1 MDHEN, CDR2 SYDVKM. The CDR3 nucleotides read TGTGCCAGCAGTTTATCCGTGAACACTGAAGCTTTCTTT. It specifies CASSLSVNTEAFF.

The chain carries TRBV28 and TRBJ1-5; D gene unclear. Trimming left V 10 bases short and J 2 bases short, with 9 bases between. The germline gives CDR1 MDHEN, CDR2 SYDVKM. This CDR3 region has 12 residues. For the CDR3, the DNA is TGTGCCACCGAAAGGGGCAATCAGCCCCAGCATTTT. It translates to CATERGNQPQHF.

The V and J genes are TRBV30 and TRBJ1-1; TRBD1 might be the D (6 bases). Germline V lookup: CDR1 GTSNPN, CDR2 SVGIG (reference sequence). The CDR3 spans 13 residues. The V end was cut by 6 bases, the J end by 7 bases, with 18 bases between. This CDR3 is CACPRAGAIEAFF. The CDR3 DNA follows: TGTGCCTGTCCTAGGGCAGGGGCAATTGAAGCTTTCTTT.

V is TRBV6-1 and J is TRBJ2-7; perhaps TRBD2 as D (6 bases). The CDR3 sequence is 14 residues long. Per germline, CDR1 MNHNS and CDR2 SASEGT. V was shortened by 3 bases and J by 0 bases, with 9 bases between the two germline ends. The CDR3 nucleotides are TGTGCCAGCAGTGACCAGGGACTCTCCTACGAGCAGTACTTC. Protein product: CASSDQGLSYEQYF.

The rearrangement uses TRBV5-6 and TRBJ1-1; a possible D gene is TRBD1 (5 bases). Germline V gives CDR1 SGHDT, CDR2 YYEEEE. This CDR3 has 14 amino acids. V shed 5 bases and J shed 5 bases, with 16 bases lying between them. The CDR3 reads CASRTTGRRTEAFF. CDR3 in DNA: TGTGCCAGCAGAACCACAGGTAGAAGGACTGAAGCTTTCTTT.

The chain has TRBV20-1 and TRBJ2-3; D is ambiguous. CDR1 and CDR2 from the germline V gene are DFQATT and SNEGSKA (reference sequence). Trimming removed 6 bases at V and 5 bases at J, with 9 bases between. This CDR3 has 11 amino acids. The CDR3 DNA sequence: TGCAGTGCCCCCCAGATAGATACGCAGTATTTT. As protein: CSAPQIDTQYF.

The rearrangement uses TRBV5-1 and TRBJ2-3, with 9 bases identical to TRBD2. This CDR3 is built from 15 residues. The trim removed 4 bases at V and 4 bases at J, leaving 7 bases unmatched. Looked up from germline, CDR1 is SGHRS and CDR2 is YFSETQ. This CDR3 is CASSPRAGGSDTQYF. CDR3 coding DNA: TGCGCCAGCAGCCCCCGAGCGGGAGGTTCAGATACGCAGTATTTT.

This rearrangement joins TRBV28 to TRBJ1-1; unclear D gene. The length of the CDR3 is 15 residues. The germline V gene has CDR1 MDHEN and CDR2 SYDVKM. The ends were cut back, 6 bases at V and 5 bases at J, with 19 bases in the middle. The CDR3 sequence is CASSPMEGKATEAFF. CDR3 sequence (DNA): TGTGCCAGCAGCCCTATGGAGGGAAAGGCGACTGAAGCTTTCTTT.

This clone occurred once. The chain recombines TRBV19 with TRBJ2-1; possibly TRBD2 for D (5 bases). The CDR3 extends over 13 amino acids. Trimming pared 9 bases from V and 5 bases from J, leaving 14 bases between. Germline CDR1 and CDR2: LNHDA and SQIVND (reference sequence). CDR3 DNA sequence: TGTGCCAGCAGAGACCCGGGGAACAATGAGCAGTTCTTC. Residues: CASRDPGNNEQFF.

The CDR3 reads CASSPRGRFDEQYF. The CDR3 nucleotides are TGTGCCAGCAGCCCCCGCGGCAGGTTCGACGAGCAGTACTTC. The rearrangement joins TRBV5-4 to TRBJ2-7; D remains unclear. CDR1 and CDR2 from the germline V gene are SGHNT and YYREEE (reference sequence). The CDR3 has 14 amino acids. The germline V and J ends were trimmed by 4 bases and 5 bases, with 16 bases remaining between them.

This clone was detected once. The chain links TRBV4-2 to TRBJ2-2, with 7 bases lining up with TRBD2. Trimming cost V 6 bases and J 7 bases; bases outside gene matches: 11. This CDR3 region has 15 residues. CDR1 LGHNA and CDR2 YNFKEQ come from the germline V gene. Here the CDR3 DNA reads TGTGCCAGCAGGATCAGCGGGACCGCGTTCGGGGAGCTGTTTTTT. Its protein product is CASRISGTAFGELFF.

The chain joins TRBV27 to TRBJ1-2; 10 nucleotides agree with TRBD1. CDR3 length: 15 residues. Germline V gene sequence: CDR1 MNHEY, CDR2 SMNVEV (reference sequence). The trim removed 3 bases at V and 3 bases at J, leaving 4 bases unmatched. CDR3 amino acids: CASSFGQGGYYGYTF. CDR3 bases: TGTGCCAGCAGTTTCGGACAGGGGGGTTACTATGGCTACACCTTC.

The genes are TRBV27 and TRBJ2-5; D gene ambiguous. Trimming left V 6 bases short and J 5 bases short, with 10 bases between. There are 12 residues in the CDR3. Germline lookup yields CDR1 MNHEY and CDR2 SMNVEV (reference sequence). The CDR3 DNA reads TGTGCCAGCAGCCGTGCCGGCGAGACCCAGTACTTC. Amino acids: CASSRAGETQYF.

The gene calls are TRBV7-3 and TRBJ2-3; 15 bases align to TRBD2. V shed 5 bases, J shed 1 base, and the junction held 7 bases outside the gene matches. The CDR3 loop spans 18 amino acids. Germline V CDR1 and CDR2: SGHTA, FQGTGA. DNA of the CDR3: TGTGCCAGCAGCCTAGGACTAGCGGGAGGGCCGGGCACAGATACGCAGTATTTT. It encodes CASSLGLAGGPGTDTQYF.

The chain is built from TRBV11-2 and TRBJ2-1, with D perhaps TRBD1 or TRBD2 (5 bases each). The CDR3 spans 12 residues. CDR1 and CDR2 from the germline V gene are SGHAT and FQNNGV. V was trimmed by 1 base and J by 11 bases, leaving 9 bases between them. The CDR3 nucleotides read TGTGCCAGCAGCTTAGTTCGGGACCAGCAGTTCTTC. Residues: CASSLVRDQQFF. The full variable domain, with the rest looked up from reference TRBV11-2 and TRBJ2-1, is EAGVAQSPRYKIIEKRQSVAFWCNPISGHATLYWYQQILGQGPKLLIQFQNNGVVDDSQLPKDRFSAERLKGVDSTLKIQPAKLEDSAVYLCASSLVRDQQFFGPGTRLTVL.

The chain combines TRBV9 with TRBJ1-1; 8 nucleotides align to TRBD1. The CDR3 contains 13 residues. After removal of 0 bases from V and 7 bases from J, the junction contained 2 bases not matched to a gene. CDR1 and CDR2 from the germline V gene are SGDLS and YYNGEE. CDR3 bases: TGTGCCAGCAGCGTAGGGGGGACAGGTGAAGCTTTCTTT. This encodes CASSVGGTGEAFF.

The gene calls are TRBV5-4 and TRBJ2-2; the match to TRBD2 covers 8 bases. CDR1 SGHNT and CDR2 YYREEE come from the germline V gene (reference sequence). The ends lost 4 bases at V and 7 bases at J; junction bases unmatched: 15. The CDR3 consists of 17 residues. The CDR3 DNA reads as TGTGCCAGCAGCGCCCCAACCAGCGGGAGAGGAGGCGGGGAGCTGTTTTTT. It specifies CASSAPTSGRGGGELFF.

This clone appeared once. The rearrangement links TRBV7-9 to TRBJ2-7; tentative D call: TRBD1 (6 bases). V lost 1 base to trimming and J lost 0 bases, with 16 bases between them. Germline V gene data show CDR1 as SEHNR and CDR2 as FQNEAQ (reference sequence). The CDR3 is 17 amino acids. Written as DNA, the CDR3 is TGTGCCAGCAGCTTAGGTCGGCCCGGGACACCCTCCTACGAGCAGTACTTC. Translating it yields CASSLGRPGTPSYEQYF. The variable domain in full, completed from reference TRBV7-9 and TRBJ2-7, reads DTGVSQNPRHKITKRGQNVTFRCDPISEHNRLYWYRQTLGQGPEFLTYFQNEAQLEKSRLLSDRFSAERPKGSFSTLEIQRTEQGDSAMYLCASSLGRPGTPSYEQYFGPGTRLTVT.

J is TRBJ2-1 and V is TRBV5-1; 8 positions agree with TRBD2. The CDR3 spans 16 residues. V gave up 1 base and J gave up 0 bases; unmatched junction bases: 3. Per germline, CDR1 SGHRS and CDR2 YFSETQ. CDR3 loop: CASSLTSGYSYNEQFF. CDR3 coding DNA: TGCGCCAGCAGCTTGACTAGCGGCTACTCCTACAATGAGCAGTTCTTC. Using reference TRBV5-1 and TRBJ2-1 for the parts outside the CDR3, the full variable domain is KAGVTQTPRYLIKTRGQQVTLSCSPISGHRSVSWYQQTPGQGLQFLFEYFSETQRNKGNFPGRFSGRQFSNSRSEMNVSTLELGDSALYLCASSLTSGYSYNEQFFGPGTRLTVL.

This chain joins TRBV25-1 and TRBJ2-1, with D possibly matching TRBD2 (6 bases). The V and J ends lost 2 bases and 7 bases respectively, with 12 bases between them. This CDR3 has 14 amino acids. Germline CDR1 reads MGHDK; CDR2 reads SYGVNS. This CDR3 is CASSEPGTVNEQFF. In DNA form, the CDR3 reads TGTGCCAGCAGTGAACCCGGGACTGTTAATGAGCAGTTCTTC.